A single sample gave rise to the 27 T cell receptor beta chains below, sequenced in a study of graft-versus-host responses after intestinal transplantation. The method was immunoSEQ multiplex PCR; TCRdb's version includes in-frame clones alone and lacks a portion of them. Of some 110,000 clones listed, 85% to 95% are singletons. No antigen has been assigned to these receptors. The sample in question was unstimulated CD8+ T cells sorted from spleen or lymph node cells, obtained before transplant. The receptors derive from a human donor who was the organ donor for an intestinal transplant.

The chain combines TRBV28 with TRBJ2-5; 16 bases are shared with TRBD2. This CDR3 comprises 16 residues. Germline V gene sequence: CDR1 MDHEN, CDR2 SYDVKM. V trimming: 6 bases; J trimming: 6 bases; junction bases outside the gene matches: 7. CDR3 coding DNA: TGTGCCAGCAGCCCGGGACTAGCGGGAGGGCCAAAGACCCAGTACTTC. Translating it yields CASSPGLAGGPKTQYF.

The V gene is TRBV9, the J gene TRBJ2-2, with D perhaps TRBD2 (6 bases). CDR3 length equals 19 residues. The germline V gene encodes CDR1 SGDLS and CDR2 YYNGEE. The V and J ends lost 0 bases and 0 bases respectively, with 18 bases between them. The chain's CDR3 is CASSVVGRSGYANTGELFF. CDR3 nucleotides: TGTGCCAGCAGCGTAGTTGGTCGTAGCGGATACGCGAACACCGGGGAGCTGTTTTTT. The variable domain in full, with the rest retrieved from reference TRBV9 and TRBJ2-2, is DSGVTQTPKHLITATGQRVTLRCSPRSGDLSVYWYQQSLDQGLQFLIQYYNGEERAKGNILERFSAQQFPDLHSELNLSSLELGDSALYFCASSVVGRSGYANTGELFFGEGSRLTVL.

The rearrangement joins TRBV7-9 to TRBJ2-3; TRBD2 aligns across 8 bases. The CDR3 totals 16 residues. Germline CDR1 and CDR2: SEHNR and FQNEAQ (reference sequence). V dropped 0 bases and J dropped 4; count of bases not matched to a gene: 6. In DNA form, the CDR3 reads TGTGCCAGCAGCTTAGCGGCGGGAGGTTCCCCAGATACGCAGTATTTT. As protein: CASSLAAGGSPDTQYF.

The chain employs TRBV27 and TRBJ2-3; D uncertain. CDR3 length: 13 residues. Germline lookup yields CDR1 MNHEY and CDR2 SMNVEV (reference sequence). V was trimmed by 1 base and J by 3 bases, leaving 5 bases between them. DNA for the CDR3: TGTGCCAGCAGTTTATTTTGGACAGATACGCAGTATTTT. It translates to CASSLFWTDTQYF.

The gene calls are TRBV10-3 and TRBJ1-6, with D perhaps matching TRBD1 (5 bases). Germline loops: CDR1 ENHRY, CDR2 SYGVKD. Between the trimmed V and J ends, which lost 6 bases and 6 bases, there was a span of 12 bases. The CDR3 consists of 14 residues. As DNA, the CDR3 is TGTGCCATCAGGGGCGGGGGTTCTAATTCACCCCTCCACTTT. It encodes CAIRGGGSNSPLHF.

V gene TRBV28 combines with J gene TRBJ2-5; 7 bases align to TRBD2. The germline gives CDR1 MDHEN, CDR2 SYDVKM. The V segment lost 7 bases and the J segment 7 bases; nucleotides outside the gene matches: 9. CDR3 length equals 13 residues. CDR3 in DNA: TGTGCCAGCACCTCCGGTGGGAGGGGGACCCAGTACTTC. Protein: CASTSGGRGTQYF.

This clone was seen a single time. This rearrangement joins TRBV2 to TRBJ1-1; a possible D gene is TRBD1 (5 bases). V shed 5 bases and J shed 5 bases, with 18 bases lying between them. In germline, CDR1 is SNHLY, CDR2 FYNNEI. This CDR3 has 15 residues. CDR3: CASSYRGREGTEAFF. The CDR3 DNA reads TGTGCCAGCAGTTATAGGGGCAGGGAGGGGACTGAAGCTTTCTTT.

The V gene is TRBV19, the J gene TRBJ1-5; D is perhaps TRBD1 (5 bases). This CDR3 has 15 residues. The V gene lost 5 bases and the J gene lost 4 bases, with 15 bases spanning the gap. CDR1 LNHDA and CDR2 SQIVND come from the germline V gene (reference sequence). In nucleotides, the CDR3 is TGTGCCAGTAGTCATACAGGTGCTCCTAATCAGCCCCAGCATTTT. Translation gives CASSHTGAPNQPQHF.

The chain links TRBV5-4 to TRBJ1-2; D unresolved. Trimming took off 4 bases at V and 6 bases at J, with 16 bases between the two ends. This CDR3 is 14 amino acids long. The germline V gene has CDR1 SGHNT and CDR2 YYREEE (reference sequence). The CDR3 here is CASSTAFDMDGYTF. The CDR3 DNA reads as TGTGCCAGCAGCACCGCCTTCGACATGGATGGCTACACCTTC.

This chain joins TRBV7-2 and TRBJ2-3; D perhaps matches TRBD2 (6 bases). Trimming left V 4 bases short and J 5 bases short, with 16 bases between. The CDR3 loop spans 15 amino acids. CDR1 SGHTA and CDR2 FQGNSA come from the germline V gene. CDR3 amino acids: CASSSRDWGVDTQYF. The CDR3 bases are TGTGCCAGCAGCTCGAGGGACTGGGGAGTAGATACGCAGTATTTT. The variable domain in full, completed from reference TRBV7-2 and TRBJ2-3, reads GAGVSQSPSNKVTEKGKDVELRCDPISGHTALYWYRQSLGQGLEFLIYFQGNSAPDKSGLPSDRFSAERTGGSVSTLTIQRTQQEDSAVYLCASSSRDWGVDTQYFGPGTRLTVL.

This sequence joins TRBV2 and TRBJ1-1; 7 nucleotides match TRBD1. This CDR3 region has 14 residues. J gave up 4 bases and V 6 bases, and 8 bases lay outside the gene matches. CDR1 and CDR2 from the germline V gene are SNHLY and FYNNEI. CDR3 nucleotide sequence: TGTGCCAGCAGCCAATCAACAGGGGTCACTGAAGCTTTCTTT. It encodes CASSQSTGVTEAFF.

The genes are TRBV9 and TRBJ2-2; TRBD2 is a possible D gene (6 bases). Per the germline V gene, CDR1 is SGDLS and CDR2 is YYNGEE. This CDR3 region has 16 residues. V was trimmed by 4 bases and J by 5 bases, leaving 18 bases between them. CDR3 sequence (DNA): TGTGCCAGCAGCCCAAGACTAGACTCGAGGACCGGGGAGCTGTTTTTT. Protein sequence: CASSPRLDSRTGELFF. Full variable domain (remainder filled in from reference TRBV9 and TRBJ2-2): DSGVTQTPKHLITATGQRVTLRCSPRSGDLSVYWYQQSLDQGLQFLIQYYNGEERAKGNILERFSAQQFPDLHSELNLSSLELGDSALYFCASSPRLDSRTGELFFGEGSRLTVL.

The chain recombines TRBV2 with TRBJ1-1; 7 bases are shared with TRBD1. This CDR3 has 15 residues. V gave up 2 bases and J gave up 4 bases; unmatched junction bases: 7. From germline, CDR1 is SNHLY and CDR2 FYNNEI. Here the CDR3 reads CASSETQGVSTEAFF. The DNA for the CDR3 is TGTGCCAGCAGTGAAACGCAGGGGGTCAGCACTGAAGCTTTCTTT.

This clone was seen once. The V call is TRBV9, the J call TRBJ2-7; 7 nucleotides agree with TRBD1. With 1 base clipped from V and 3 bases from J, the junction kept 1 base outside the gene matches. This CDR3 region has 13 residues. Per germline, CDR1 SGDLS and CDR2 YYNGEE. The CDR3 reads CASSVQGDYEQYF. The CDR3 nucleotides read TGTGCCAGCAGCGTACAGGGGGACTACGAGCAGTACTTC.

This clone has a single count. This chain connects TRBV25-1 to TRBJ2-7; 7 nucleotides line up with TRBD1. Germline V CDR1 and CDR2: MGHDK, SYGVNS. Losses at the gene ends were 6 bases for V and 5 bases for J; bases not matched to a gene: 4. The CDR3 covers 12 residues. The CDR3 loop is CASSRDSDEQYF. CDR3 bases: TGTGCCAGCAGCAGGGACAGTGACGAGCAGTACTTC.

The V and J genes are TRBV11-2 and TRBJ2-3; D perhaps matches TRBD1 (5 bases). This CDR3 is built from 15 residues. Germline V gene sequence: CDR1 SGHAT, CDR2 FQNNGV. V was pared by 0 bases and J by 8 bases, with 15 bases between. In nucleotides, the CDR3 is TGTGCCAGCAGCTTAGAGTGGGCCAGGGTAGCTACGCAGTATTTT. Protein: CASSLEWARVATQYF.

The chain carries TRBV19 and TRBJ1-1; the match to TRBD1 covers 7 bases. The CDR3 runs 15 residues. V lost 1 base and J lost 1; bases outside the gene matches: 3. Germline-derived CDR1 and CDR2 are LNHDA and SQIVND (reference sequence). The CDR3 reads CASSIVGGSNTEAFF. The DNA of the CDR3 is TGTGCCAGTAGTATAGTAGGGGGCTCGAACACTGAAGCTTTCTTT.

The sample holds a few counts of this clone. CDR3 loop: CASSAGNTGELFF. The CDR3, as DNA: TGTGCCAGCAGTGCCGGGAACACCGGGGAGCTGTTTTTT. V is TRBV6-1 and J is TRBJ2-2; D unresolved. This CDR3 spans 13 amino acids. Germline-derived CDR1 and CDR2 are MNHNS and SASEGT. V lost 4 bases, J lost 1 base, and 4 bases lay in between.

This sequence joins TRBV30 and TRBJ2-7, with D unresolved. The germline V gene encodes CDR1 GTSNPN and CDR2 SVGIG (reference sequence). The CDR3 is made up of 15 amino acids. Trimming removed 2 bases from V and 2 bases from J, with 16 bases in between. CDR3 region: CAWSFLRDNTYEQYF. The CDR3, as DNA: TGTGCCTGGAGTTTTCTCCGCGACAACACCTACGAGCAGTACTTC.

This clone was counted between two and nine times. The CDR3 protein is CASSEEGGHLSGNTIYF. The CDR3 DNA follows: TGTGCCAGCAGTGAAGAGGGGGGACACCTCTCTGGAAACACCATATATTTT. The genes are TRBV6-1 and TRBJ1-3, with a possible D match to TRBD1 (6 bases). CDR1 and CDR2 (germline): MNHNS, SASEGT. This CDR3 contains 17 residues. V was cut by 1 base and J by 0 bases, with 13 bases left in between.

DNA for the CDR3: TGTGCCAGCAGCTTAGAACCGCCGTGGGGACTAGCCGCTCACAATGAGCAGTTCTTC. Translating gives CASSLEPPWGLAAHNEQFF. The gene calls are TRBV11-2 and TRBJ2-1, with 9 nucleotides matching TRBD2. Germline V gives CDR1 SGHAT, CDR2 FQNNGV. The CDR3 covers 19 residues. With 0 bases clipped from V and 5 bases from J, the junction kept 14 bases outside the gene matches.

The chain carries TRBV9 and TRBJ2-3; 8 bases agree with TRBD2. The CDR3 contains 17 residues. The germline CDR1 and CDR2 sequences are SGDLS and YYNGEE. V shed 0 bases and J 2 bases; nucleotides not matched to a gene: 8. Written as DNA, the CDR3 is TGTGCCAGCAGCGTAGCGCGTAGCGGGGTAGCCACAGATACGCAGTATTTT. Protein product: CASSVARSGVATDTQYF.

CDR3 protein: CASSSRGGRDEQFF. In DNA form, the CDR3 reads TGTGCCAGCAGCTCCCGGGGCGGCCGCGATGAGCAGTTCTTC. V and J are TRBV11-2 and TRBJ2-1; D tentatively fits TRBD1 or TRBD2 (5 bases each). Germline V lookup: CDR1 SGHAT, CDR2 FQNNGV. Trimming removed 4 bases at V and 8 bases at J, with 15 bases between. CDR3 size: 14 residues.

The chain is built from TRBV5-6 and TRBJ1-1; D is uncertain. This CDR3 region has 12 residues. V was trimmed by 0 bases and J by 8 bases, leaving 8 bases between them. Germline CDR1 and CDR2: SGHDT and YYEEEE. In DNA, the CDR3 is TGTGCCAGCAGCTTGGAGGAAGGGGAAGCTTTCTTT. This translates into CASSLEEGEAFF.

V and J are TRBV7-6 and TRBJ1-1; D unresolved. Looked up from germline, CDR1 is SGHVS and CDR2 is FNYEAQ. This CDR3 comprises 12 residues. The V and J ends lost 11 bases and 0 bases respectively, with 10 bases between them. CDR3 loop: CAAGALNTEAFF. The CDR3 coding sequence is TGTGCCGCTGGAGCCTTGAACACTGAAGCTTTCTTT.

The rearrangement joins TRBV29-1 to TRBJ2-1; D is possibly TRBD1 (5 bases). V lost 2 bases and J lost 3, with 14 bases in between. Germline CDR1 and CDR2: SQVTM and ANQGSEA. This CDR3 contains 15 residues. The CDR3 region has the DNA TGCAGCGTTGAAAATCCCCGCGACAGCTACAATGAGCAGTTCTTC. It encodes CSVENPRDSYNEQFF.

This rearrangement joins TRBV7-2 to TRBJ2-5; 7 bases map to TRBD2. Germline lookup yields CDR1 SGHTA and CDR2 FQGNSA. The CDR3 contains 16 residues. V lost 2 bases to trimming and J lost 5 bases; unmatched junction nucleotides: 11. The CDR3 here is CASSLRYRQGGETQYF. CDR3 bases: TGTGCCAGCAGCTTAAGATATAGGCAGGGAGGGGAGACCCAGTACTTC. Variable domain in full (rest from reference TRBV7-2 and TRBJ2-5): GAGVSQSPSNKVTEKGKDVELRCDPISGHTALYWYRQSLGQGLEFLIYFQGNSAPDKSGLPSDRFSAERTGGSVSTLTIQRTQQEDSAVYLCASSLRYRQGGETQYFGPGTRLLVL.